These 18 T cell receptor beta chains were sequenced from one sample in a study of blood T cells in healthy people across ages. The use of a sample-barcoded 5' primer and a J-beta primer mix characterized a second PCR of roughly 7 to 11 cycles. MiXCR was run by TCRdb on the 5' RACE reads, yielding one entry per CDR3 protein. The profile shows 800,000 or so distinct CDR3 sequences, 46% of them singletons. Sequencing used blood. The receptors originated from a man at least 80 years old in good health.

V is TRBV20-1 and J is TRBJ2-7; 8 bases are a match to TRBD1. V gave up 5 bases and J gave up 2 bases; unmatched junction bases: 2. CDR1 and CDR2 (germline): DFQATT, SNEGSKA (reference sequence). The CDR3 extends over 12 amino acids. The CDR3: CSARRGPYEQYF. Here the CDR3 DNA reads TGCAGTGCTCGCAGGGGGCCCTACGAGCAGTACTTC.

This clonotype was recorded at least ten times. The rearrangement uses TRBV10-3 and TRBJ2-3; D not resolved. This CDR3 has 12 amino acids. Germline assignment: CDR1 ENHRY and CDR2 SYGVKD. Trimming pared 3 bases from V and 0 bases from J, leaving 1 base between. CDR3 bases: TGTGCCATCAGTGACAGCACAGATACGCAGTATTTT. Protein: CAISDSTDTQYF.

On this clonotype itself: This may be a read error, as it is one base from a much larger clone. The rearrangement links TRBV12-3 or TRBV12-4 to TRBJ2-5; no clear D. The end of the DNA fits TRBJ2-7 better, so the J call may be wrong. The CDR3 runs to 14 residues. CDR3 bases: TGTGCCAGCCGTTTCAGGTTTCCCGCCTACGAGCAGTACTTC. Its translation is CASRFRFPAYEQYF.

There are many counts of this clonotype. V usage is TRBV20-1 and J usage is TRBJ2-6, with D uncertain. V was shortened by 1 base and J by 1 base, with 2 bases between the two germline ends. The CDR3 sequence is 13 residues long. The germline CDR1 and CDR2 sequences are DFQATT and SNEGSKA (reference sequence). CDR3 nucleotide sequence: TGCAGTGCTAGAGTTTCTGGGGCCAACGTCCTGACTTTC. It codes for CSARVSGANVLTF.

The chain recombines TRBV12-3 or TRBV12-4 with TRBJ2-1; TRBD2 matches at 11 bases. The CDR3 is 17 amino acids. V shed 5 bases and J 9 bases; nucleotides not matched to a gene: 15. CDR3 amino acids: CASSPQLGASGRTEQFF. The CDR3 DNA is TGTGCCAGCAGTCCGCAACTCGGGGCTAGCGGGAGGACTGAGCAGTTCTTC.

This clonotype was detected only a few times. The V and J genes are TRBV20-1 and TRBJ2-3, with D perhaps TRBD2 (6 bases). Germline-derived CDR1 and CDR2 are DFQATT and SNEGSKA (reference sequence). V was clipped by 6 bases and J by 0 bases, with 13 bases between them. The CDR3 covers 14 residues. This chain's CDR3 is CSARKRASTDTQYF. In DNA, the CDR3 is TGCAGTGCGCGAAAGCGGGCTAGCACAGATACGCAGTATTTT.

This clonotype showed up just a few times. V and J are TRBV7-2 and TRBJ2-7, with 7 bases lining up with TRBD2. CDR1 and CDR2 (germline): SGHTA, FQGNSA. CDR3 length: 14 amino acids. V trimming: 1 base; J trimming: 4 bases; junction bases outside the gene matches: 4. Written as DNA, the CDR3 is TGTGCCAGCAGCTTAGGACTAGCAAGGTACGAGCAGTACTTC. It yields the protein CASSLGLARYEQYF.

The chain uses TRBV6-2 or TRBV6-3 and TRBJ2-1; no clear D gene. The CDR3 is 13 residues long. Trimming removed 5 bases at V and 12 bases at J, with 17 bases between. Germline CDR1 reads MNHEY; CDR2 reads SVGEGT. CDR3: CASSKPGPKGQFF. CDR3 DNA: TGTGCCAGCAGTAAGCCGGGCCCCAAGGGGCAGTTCTTC.

This chain connects TRBV12-3 or TRBV12-4 to TRBJ1-5; D is ambiguous. The V and J ends lost 2 bases and 7 bases respectively, with 12 bases between them. The CDR3 runs to 14 residues. The CDR3: CASSLMAGGQPQHF. DNA of the CDR3: TGTGCCAGCAGTTTAATGGCAGGAGGGCAGCCCCAGCATTTT.

This clonotype was detected ten times or more. V gene TRBV7-2 combines with J gene TRBJ2-7; no reliable D call. CDR3 length equals 13 residues. Germline CDR1 and CDR2: SGHTA and FQGNSA. Trimming removed 1 base at V and 6 bases at J, with 10 bases between. CDR3: CASSLVGFGEQYF. The CDR3 DNA reads TGTGCCAGCAGCTTAGTAGGATTCGGCGAGCAGTACTTC.

In its sample, this clonotype was seen once. Its ends do not fully match the called genes, so a read error is possible. This chain uses TRBV7-9 with TRBJ1-2; D is ambiguous. Germline V gene sequence: CDR1 SEHNR, CDR2 FQNEAQ (reference sequence). The CDR3 extends over 15 amino acids. The CDR3 spells CASSLTQDRHYGYTF. In nucleotides, the CDR3 is TGTGCCAGTAGCTTAACTCAGGACCGGCACTATGGCTACACCTTC.

The chain uses TRBV12-3 or TRBV12-4 and TRBJ2-1; 8 bases fit TRBD2. CDR3 length equals 14 residues. Trimming took 8 bases from V and 12 from J; bases not matched to a gene: 15. This CDR3 reads CASSTGTRAVGQFF. In DNA, the CDR3 is TGTGCCAGCTCAACCGGGACTAGGGCTGTGGGGCAGTTCTTC.

The chain joins TRBV20-1 to TRBJ2-2; 8 bases agree with TRBD2. Germline values: CDR1 DFQATT, CDR2 SNEGSKA (reference sequence). The CDR3 loop spans 16 amino acids. V was pared by 2 bases and J by 7 bases, with 12 bases of the junction left unmatched. This CDR3 reads CSARMLAGGNHGELFF. The CDR3 DNA follows: TGCAGTGCTAGAATGCTCGCGGGGGGTAATCACGGGGAGCTGTTTTTT.

This clonotype was recorded once. Written as DNA, the CDR3 is TGTGCCAGTAGGGAGGCCCAGGATCAGATGTACGAGCAGTACTTC. Residues: CASREAQDQMYEQYF. This chain uses TRBV6-5 with TRBJ2-7; D may be TRBD2 (6 bases). The CDR3 totals 15 residues. The germline V and J ends were trimmed by 9 bases and 4 bases, with 22 bases remaining between them. The germline V gene encodes CDR1 MNHEY and CDR2 SVGAGI.

The V call is TRBV5-1, the J call TRBJ2-3; D is possibly TRBD1 (6 bases). The germline gives CDR1 SGHRS, CDR2 YFSETQ. The CDR3 contains 15 residues. The V and J ends lost 4 bases and 6 bases respectively, with 18 bases between them. CDR3 bases: TGCGCCAGCAGCCGGGACACCTCATTGGGGGATACGCAGTATTTT. This encodes CASSRDTSLGDTQYF.

Remarks on this clonotype: The junction and the germline gene differ at one end; a read error may be behind it. The chain employs TRBV29-1 and TRBJ2-3; 9 positions match TRBD2. The CDR3 is made up of 16 amino acids. Looked up from germline, CDR1 is SQVTM and CDR2 is ANQGSEA. The CDR3 bases are TGCAGCGTCCCGGATACCGGGACTAGCAATCCAGATATGCAGTATTTT. Translating gives CSVPDTGTSNPDMQYF.

The chain links TRBV3-1 to TRBJ1-4; the D gene is possibly TRBD1 (5 bases). This CDR3 has 15 amino acids. Germline CDR1 and CDR2: LGHDT and YNNKEL (reference sequence). V lost 0 bases, J lost 10 bases, and 15 bases lay in between. The CDR3 reads CASSQERTNSLKLFF. DNA for the CDR3: TGTGCCAGCAGCCAAGAGCGGACAAACTCCCTAAAACTGTTTTTT.

This clonotype was found a few times. V gene TRBV20-1 combines with J gene TRBJ2-1; 7 bases map to TRBD2. The CDR3 extends over 17 amino acids. The V gene's germline CDR1 is DFQATT and CDR2 SNEGSKA (reference sequence). V was clipped by 1 base and J by 4 bases; unmatched bases: 13. The CDR3 DNA reads as TGCAGTGCTAGAGGTGTCGGGGCGGGAGCTCGGTACAATGAGCAGTTCTTC. Translated: CSARGVGAGARYNEQFF.